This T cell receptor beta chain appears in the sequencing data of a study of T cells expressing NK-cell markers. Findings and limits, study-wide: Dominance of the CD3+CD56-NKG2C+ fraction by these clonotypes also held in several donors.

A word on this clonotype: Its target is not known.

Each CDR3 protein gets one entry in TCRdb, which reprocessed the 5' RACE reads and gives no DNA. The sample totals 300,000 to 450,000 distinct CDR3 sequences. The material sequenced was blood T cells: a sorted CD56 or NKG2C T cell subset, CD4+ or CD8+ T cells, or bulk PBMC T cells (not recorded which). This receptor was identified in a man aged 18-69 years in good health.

The CDR3 spells CASSDLRRGGYNEQFF. The chain has TRBV2 and TRBJ2-1; TCRdb returns TRBD2, unconfirmable since there is no DNA. Germline V gives CDR1 SNHLY, CDR2 FYNNEI. CDR3 length equals 16 residues.